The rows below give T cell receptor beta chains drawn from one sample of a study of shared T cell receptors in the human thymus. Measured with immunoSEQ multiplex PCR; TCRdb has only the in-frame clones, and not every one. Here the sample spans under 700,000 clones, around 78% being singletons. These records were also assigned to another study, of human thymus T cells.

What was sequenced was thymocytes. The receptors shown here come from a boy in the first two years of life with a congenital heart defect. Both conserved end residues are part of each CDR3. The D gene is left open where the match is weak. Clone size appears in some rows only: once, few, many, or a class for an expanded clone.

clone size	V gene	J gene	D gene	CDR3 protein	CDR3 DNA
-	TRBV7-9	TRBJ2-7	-	CASSRSGDNGEQYF	TGTGCCAGCAGCCGAAGCGGGGACAATGGTGAGCAGTACTTC
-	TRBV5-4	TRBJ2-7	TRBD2	CASSLYERLAGGNEQYF	TGTGCCAGCAGCTTATACGAGCGACTAGCGGGAGGGAACGAGCAGTACTTC
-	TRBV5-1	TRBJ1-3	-	CASSLDRARNTIYF	TGCGCCAGCAGCTTGGACAGGGCCAGGAACACCATATATTTT
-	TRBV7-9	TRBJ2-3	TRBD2	CASSESQAGGRAPDTQYF	TGTGCCAGCAGCGAATCTCAAGCTGGCGGGAGGGCACCAGATACGCAGTATTTT
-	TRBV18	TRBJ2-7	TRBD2	CASSPPTSGRRNEQYF	TGTGCCAGCTCACCACCGACTAGCGGGAGGAGGAACGAGCAGTACTTC
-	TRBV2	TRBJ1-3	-	CASRAGAGNTIYF	TGTGCCAGCAGGGCAGGTGCTGGAAACACCATATATTTT
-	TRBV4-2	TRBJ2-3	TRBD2	CASSQGSGLAGGDTQYF	TGTGCCAGCAGCCAAGGATCGGGACTAGCGGGGGGAGATACGCAGTATTTT
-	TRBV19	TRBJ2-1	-	CASGLDSLEVF	TGTGCCAGTGGGTTGGACAGCCTCGAAGTCTTC
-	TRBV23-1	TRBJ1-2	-	CASSQKTEDGYTF	TGCGCCAGCAGTCAAAAGACAGAGGATGGCTACACCTTC
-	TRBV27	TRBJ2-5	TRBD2	CASRLSSPTGGLGEEETQYF	TGTGCCAGCAGGTTATCGAGCCCAACCGGGGGACTAGGGGAAGAAGAGACCCAGTACTTC
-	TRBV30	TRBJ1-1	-	CAWSPRGAEAFF	TGTGCCTGGAGTCCCCGGGGGGCTGAAGCTTTCTTT
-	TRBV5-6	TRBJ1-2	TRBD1	CASSFIPYRGFGYGYTF	TGTGCCAGCAGCTTTATTCCTTACAGGGGGTTCGGCTATGGCTACACCTTC
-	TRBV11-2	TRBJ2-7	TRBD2	CASSLGGGLAHHEQYF	TGTGCCAGCAGCTTAGGTGGGGGACTAGCTCACCACGAGCAGTACTTC
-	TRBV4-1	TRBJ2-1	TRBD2	CASRRMWTSVTPYNEQFF	TGCGCCAGCAGACGAATGTGGACTAGCGTTACGCCCTACAATGAGCAGTTCTTC
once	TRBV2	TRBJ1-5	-	CASSERCSNQPQHF	TGTGCCAGCAGTGAACGGTGTAGCAATCAGCCCCAGCATTTT
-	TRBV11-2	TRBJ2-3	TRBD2	CASSPARTSGTDTQYF	TGTGCCAGCAGCCCAGCTAGGACTAGCGGGACAGATACGCAGTATTTT
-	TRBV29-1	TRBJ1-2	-	CSVEWWGRDGYTF	TGCAGCGTTGAATGGTGGGGGAGGGATGGCTACACCTTC
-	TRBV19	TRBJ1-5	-	CASSPRFSNQPQHF	TGTGCCAGTAGTCCCAGGTTTAGCAATCAGCCCCAGCATTTT
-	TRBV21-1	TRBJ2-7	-	CASSKGGLAGGQYF	TGTGCCAGCAGCAAAGGGGGACTAGCGGGAGGGCAGTACTTC
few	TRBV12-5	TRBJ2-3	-	CASARGGSKDTDTQYF	TGTGCTAGTGCCCGAGGAGGGAGTAAGGACACAGATACGCAGTATTTT
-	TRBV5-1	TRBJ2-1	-	CASSLGRYGGEQFF	TGCGCCAGCAGCTTGGGCCGCTATGGGGGCGAGCAGTTCTTC
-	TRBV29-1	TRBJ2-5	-	CSSQVRGGRAETQYF	TGCAGCTCCCAGGTCCGGGGAGGCCGGGCAGAGACCCAGTACTTC
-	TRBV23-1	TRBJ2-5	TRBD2	CASSPMAGAVKTQYF	TGCGCCAGCAGTCCGATGGCGGGAGCAGTGAAGACCCAGTACTTC
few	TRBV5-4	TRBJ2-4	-	CASSFKWQGGGLGIQYF	TGTGCCAGCAGCTTCAAGTGGCAGGGTGGAGGGTTAGGCATTCAGTACTTC
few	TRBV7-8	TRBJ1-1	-	CASSLGVTNTEAFF	TGTGCCAGCAGCTTAGGTGTCACAAACACTGAAGCTTTCTTT
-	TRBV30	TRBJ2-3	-	CAWSPRFYTDTQYF	TGTGCCTGGAGTCCGCGTTTTTACACAGATACGCAGTATTTT
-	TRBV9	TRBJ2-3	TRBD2	CASSVAQLGLAGGSTDTQYF	TGTGCCAGCAGCGTAGCCCAACTGGGACTAGCGGGAGGAAGCACAGATACGCAGTATTTT
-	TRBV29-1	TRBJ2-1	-	CSVEWGGRASYNEQFF	TGCAGCGTTGAATGGGGGGGCAGGGCCTCCTACAATGAGCAGTTCTTC
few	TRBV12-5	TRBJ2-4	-	CASVLERDLAKNIQYF	TGTGCTAGTGTCTTGGAGCGAGACTTAGCCAAAAACATTCAGTACTTC
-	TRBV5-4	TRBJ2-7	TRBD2	CASSRRGRESIDEQYF	TGTGCCAGCAGCCGGCGGGGGAGAGAGTCAATAGACGAGCAGTACTTC
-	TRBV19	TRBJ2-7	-	CASSPPFRETPYEQYF	TGTGCCAGTAGTCCCCCCTTCCGGGAGACTCCCTACGAGCAGTACTTC
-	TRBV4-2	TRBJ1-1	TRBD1	CASSRPGQGGPEAFF	TGTGCCAGCAGCCGACCGGGACAGGGGGGACCTGAAGCTTTCTTT
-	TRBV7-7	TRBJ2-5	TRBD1	CASSLTTGQGETQYF	TGTGCCAGCAGCTTAACAACAGGACAGGGGGAGACCCAGTACTTC
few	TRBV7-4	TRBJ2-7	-	CASRPGDSMLREKVYEQYF	TGTGCCAGCAGACCAGGGGATTCTATGTTACGGGAAAAAGTCTACGAGCAGTACTTC
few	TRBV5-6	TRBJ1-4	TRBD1	CASSLDRGNEKLFF	TGTGCCAGCAGCTTGGACAGGGGGAATGAAAAACTGTTTTTT
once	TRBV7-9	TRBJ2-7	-	CASSLARGTASYEQYF	TGTGCCAGCAGCTTAGCTCGCGGGACAGCCTCCTACGAGCAGTACTTC
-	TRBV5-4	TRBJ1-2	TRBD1	CASSLAETGYRGYTF	TGTGCCAGCAGCTTGGCGGAGACAGGGTATCGAGGCTACACCTTC
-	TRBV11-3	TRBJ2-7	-	CASSPPHSPYEQYF	TGTGCCAGCAGCCCCCCACACAGCCCCTACGAGCAGTACTTC
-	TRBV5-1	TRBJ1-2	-	CASLPGPGRNYGYTF	TGCGCCAGCCTACCGGGTCCAGGGAGGAACTATGGCTACACCTTC
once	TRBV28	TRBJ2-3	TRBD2	CASSKEGRGGDTQYF	TGTGCCAGCAGCAAAGAGGGTCGGGGGGGAGATACGCAGTATTTT
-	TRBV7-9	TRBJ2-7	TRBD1	CASSQTGTGTYEQYF	TGTGCCAGCAGCCAGACCGGGACAGGGACCTACGAGCAGTACTTC
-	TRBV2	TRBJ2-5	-	CASRTGIREETQYF	TGTGCCAGCAGAACAGGTATAAGGGAAGAGACCCAGTACTTC
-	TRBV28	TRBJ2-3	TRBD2	CASRRTSGDTDTQYF	TGTGCCAGCAGGCGGACTAGCGGAGACACAGATACGCAGTATTTT
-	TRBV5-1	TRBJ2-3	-	CASGNGSGYTDTQYF	TGCGCCAGCGGAAACGGTAGCGGCTACACAGATACGCAGTATTTT
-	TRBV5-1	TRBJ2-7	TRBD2	CASSLAFCGREASYEQYF	TGCGCCAGCAGCTTGGCCTTTTGCGGGCGGGAGGCTTCCTACGAGCAGTACTTC
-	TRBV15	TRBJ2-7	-	CATSREWGEGEGLYEQYF	TGTGCCACCAGCAGAGAGTGGGGTGAGGGGGAAGGACTCTACGAGCAGTACTTC
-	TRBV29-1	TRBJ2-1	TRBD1	CSATPPGQGGCSYNEQFF	TGCAGCGCCACCCCCCCGGGACAGGGAGGGTGCTCCTACAATGAGCAGTTCTTC
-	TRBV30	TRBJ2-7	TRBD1	CAWTPGTAYEQYF	TGTGCCTGGACTCCGGGGACAGCCTACGAGCAGTACTTC
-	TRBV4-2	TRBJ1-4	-	CASSRGMEKLFF	TGTGCCAGCAGCCGCGGCATGGAAAAACTGTTTTTT
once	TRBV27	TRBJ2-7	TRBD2	CASSWALAGGAYEQYF	TGTGCCAGCAGTTGGGCACTAGCGGGAGGTGCCTACGAGCAGTACTTC
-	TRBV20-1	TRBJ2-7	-	CSAVGSYEQYF	TGCAGTGCGGTCGGCTCCTACGAGCAGTACTTC
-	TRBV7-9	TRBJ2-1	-	CASSPIVRERDNEQFF	TGTGCCAGCAGCCCCATTGTGAGGGAGAGGGACAATGAGCAGTTCTTC
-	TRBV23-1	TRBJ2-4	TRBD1	CASSPGQGKNIQYF	TGCGCCAGCAGTCCCGGACAGGGCAAAAACATTCAGTACTTC
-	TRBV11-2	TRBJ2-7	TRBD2	CASGERDSSYEQYF	TGTGCCAGCGGGGAGCGGGACTCCTCCTACGAGCAGTACTTC